Sequencing of this TCR beta chain was carried out in a study of graft-versus-host responses after intestinal transplantation. Study summary: Multivisceral, liver-intestinal, or isolated intestinal transplants were given to recipients. Study-wide results and limits: Present in recipient marrow, GvH clones included some that appeared first in ileum or blood. Within allografts, high graft-versus-host to host-versus-graft clonal ratios were seen among patients with graft-donor T cell macrochimerism.

The assay was immunoSEQ multiplex PCR, and TCRdb's table has in-frame clones only and misses some. The profile shows some 100,000 clones, about nine tenths of them singletons. After removal of 5 bases from V and 6 bases from J, the junction contained 4 bases not matched to a gene. This CDR3 contains 15 residues. CDR1 MDHEN and CDR2 SYDVKM come from the germline V gene. Notes on this clone: The target antigen is unknown.

The source of this sequence is a human donor who was the organ donor for an intestinal transplant. V is TRBV28 and J is TRBJ2-2; 12 bases match TRBD1. Material: unstimulated CD8+ T cells sorted from spleen or lymph node cells, obtained before transplant. CDR3 loop: CASSPGQGAPGELFF. The CDR3 DNA is TGTGCCAGCAGTCCGGGACAGGGGGCTCCCGGGGAGCTGTTTTTT.